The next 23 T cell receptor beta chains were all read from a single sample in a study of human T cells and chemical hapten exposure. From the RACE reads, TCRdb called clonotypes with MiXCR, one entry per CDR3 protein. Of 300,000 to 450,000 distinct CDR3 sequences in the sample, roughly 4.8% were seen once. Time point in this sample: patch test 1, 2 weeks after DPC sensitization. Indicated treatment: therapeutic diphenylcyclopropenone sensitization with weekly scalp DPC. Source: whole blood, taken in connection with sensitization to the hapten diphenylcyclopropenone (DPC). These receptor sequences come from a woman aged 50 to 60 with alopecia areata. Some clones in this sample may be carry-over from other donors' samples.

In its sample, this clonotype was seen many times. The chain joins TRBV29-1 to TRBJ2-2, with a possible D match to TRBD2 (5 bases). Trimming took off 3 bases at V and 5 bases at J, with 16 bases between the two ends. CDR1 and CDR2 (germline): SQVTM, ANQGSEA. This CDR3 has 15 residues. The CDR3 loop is CSVERRAARTGELFF. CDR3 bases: TGCAGCGTTGAGAGGCGGGCAGCGCGGACCGGGGAGCTGTTTTTT.

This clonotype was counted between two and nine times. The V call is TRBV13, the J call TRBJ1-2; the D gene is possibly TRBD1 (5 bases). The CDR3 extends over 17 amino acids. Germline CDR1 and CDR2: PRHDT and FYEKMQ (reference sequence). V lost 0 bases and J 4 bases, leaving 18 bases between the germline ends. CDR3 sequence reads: CASSLGRTPRGPYGYTF. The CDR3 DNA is TGTGCCAGCAGCTTAGGCCGGACACCGAGGGGCCCCTATGGCTACACCTTC.

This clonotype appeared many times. The CDR3 spells CASSSAGGSRTEAFF. The DNA for the CDR3 is TGTGCCAGCAGCTCCGCTGGGGGGTCGAGGACTGAAGCTTTCTTT. The V call is TRBV7-2, the J call TRBJ1-1, with D possibly being TRBD1 (5 bases). The CDR3 loop spans 15 amino acids. With 4 bases removed from V and 5 bases from J, the gap between germline ends came to 17 bases. The germline CDR1 and CDR2 sequences are SGHTA and FQGNSA.

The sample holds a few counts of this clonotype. The CDR3 protein is CAWSGGGQETQYF. The CDR3 nucleotides are TGTGCCTGGAGTGGAGGGGGCCAAGAGACCCAGTACTTC. The chain has TRBV30 and TRBJ2-5, with D possibly TRBD1 on 6 matching bases. The CDR3 covers 13 residues. Trimming stripped 1 base from V and 1 base from J, with 7 bases between. The germline CDR1 and CDR2 sequences are GTSNPN and SVGIG (reference sequence). Supplemented by reference TRBV30 and TRBJ2-5, the full variable domain reads SQTIHQWPATLVQPVGSPLSLECTVEGTSNPNLYWYRQAAGRGLQLLFYSVGIGQISSEVPQNLSASRPQDRQFILSSKKLLLSDSGFYLCAWSGGGQETQYFGPGTRLLVL.

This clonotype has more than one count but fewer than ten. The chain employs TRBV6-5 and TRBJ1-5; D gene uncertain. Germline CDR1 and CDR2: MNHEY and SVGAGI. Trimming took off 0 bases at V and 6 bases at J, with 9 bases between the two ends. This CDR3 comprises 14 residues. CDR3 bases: TGTGCCAGCAGTTACTCCGGCGGTGGTCAGCCCCAGCATTTT. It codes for CASSYSGGGQPQHF.

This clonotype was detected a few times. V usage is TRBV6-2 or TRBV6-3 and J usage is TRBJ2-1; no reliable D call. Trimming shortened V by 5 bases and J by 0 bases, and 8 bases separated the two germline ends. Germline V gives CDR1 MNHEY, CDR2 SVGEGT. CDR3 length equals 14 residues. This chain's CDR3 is CASSIRSSYNEQFF. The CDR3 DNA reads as TGTGCCAGCAGTATCCGGAGCTCCTACAATGAGCAGTTCTTC.

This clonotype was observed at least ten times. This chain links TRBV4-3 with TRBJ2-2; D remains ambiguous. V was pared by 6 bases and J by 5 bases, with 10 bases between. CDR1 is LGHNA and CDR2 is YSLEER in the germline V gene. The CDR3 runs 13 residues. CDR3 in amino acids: CASRSRETGELFF. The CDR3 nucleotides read TGCGCCAGCAGGTCCAGAGAGACCGGGGAGCTGTTTTTT.

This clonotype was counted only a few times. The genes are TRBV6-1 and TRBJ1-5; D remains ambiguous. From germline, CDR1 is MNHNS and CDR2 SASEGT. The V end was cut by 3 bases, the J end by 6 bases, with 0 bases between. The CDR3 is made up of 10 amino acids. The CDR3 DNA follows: TGTGCCAGCAGTGATCAGCCCCAGCATTTT. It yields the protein CASSDQPQHF.

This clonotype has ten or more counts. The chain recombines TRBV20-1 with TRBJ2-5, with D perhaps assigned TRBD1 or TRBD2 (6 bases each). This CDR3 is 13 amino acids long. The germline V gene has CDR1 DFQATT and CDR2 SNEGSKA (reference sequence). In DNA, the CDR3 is TGCATCCCATCCGGGGGCTTACAAGAGACCCAGTACTTC. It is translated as CIPSGGLQETQYF.

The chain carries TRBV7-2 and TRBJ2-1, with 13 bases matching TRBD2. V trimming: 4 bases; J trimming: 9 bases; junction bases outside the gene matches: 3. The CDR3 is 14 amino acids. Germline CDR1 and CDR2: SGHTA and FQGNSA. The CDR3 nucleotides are TGTGCCAGCAGCTCCAGACTAGCGGGAGGTGAGCAGTTCTTC. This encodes CASSSRLAGGEQFF.

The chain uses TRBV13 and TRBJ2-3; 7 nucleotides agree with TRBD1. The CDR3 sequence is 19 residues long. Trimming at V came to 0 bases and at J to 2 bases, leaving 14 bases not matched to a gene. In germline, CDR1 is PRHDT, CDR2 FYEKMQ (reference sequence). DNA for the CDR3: TGTGCCAGCAGCTTAGGCCGAAGTCGACAGGGAAAAGACACAGATACGCAGTATTTT. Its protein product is CASSLGRSRQGKDTDTQYF. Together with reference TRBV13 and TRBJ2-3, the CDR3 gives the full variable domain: AAGVIQSPRHLIKEKRETATLKCYPIPRHDTVYWYQQGPGQDPQFLISFYEKMQSDKGSIPDRFSAQQFSDYHSELNMSSLELGDSALYFCASSLGRSRQGKDTDTQYFGPGTRLTVL.

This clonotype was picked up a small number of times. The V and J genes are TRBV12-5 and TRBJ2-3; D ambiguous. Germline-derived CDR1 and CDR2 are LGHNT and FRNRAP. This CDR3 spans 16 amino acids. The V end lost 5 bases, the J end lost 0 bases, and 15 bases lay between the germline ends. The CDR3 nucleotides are TGTGCTAGTGGTCGTTTCGACGGCTCCAGCACAGATACGCAGTATTTT. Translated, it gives CASGRFDGSSTDTQYF.

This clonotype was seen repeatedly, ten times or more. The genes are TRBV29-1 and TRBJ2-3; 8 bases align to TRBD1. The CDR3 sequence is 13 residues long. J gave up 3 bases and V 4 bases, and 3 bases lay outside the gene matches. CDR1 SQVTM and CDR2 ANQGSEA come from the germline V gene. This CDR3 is CSVGTGLTDTQYF. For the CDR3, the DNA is TGCAGCGTTGGGACAGGGTTGACAGATACGCAGTATTTT.

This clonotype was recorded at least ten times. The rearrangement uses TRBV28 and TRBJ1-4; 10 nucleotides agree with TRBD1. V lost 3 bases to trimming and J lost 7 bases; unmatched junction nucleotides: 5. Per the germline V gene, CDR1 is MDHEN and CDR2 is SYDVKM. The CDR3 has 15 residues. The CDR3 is CASSFRGQGIEKLFF. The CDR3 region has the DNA TGTGCCAGCAGTTTCAGGGGACAGGGGATTGAAAAACTGTTTTTT.

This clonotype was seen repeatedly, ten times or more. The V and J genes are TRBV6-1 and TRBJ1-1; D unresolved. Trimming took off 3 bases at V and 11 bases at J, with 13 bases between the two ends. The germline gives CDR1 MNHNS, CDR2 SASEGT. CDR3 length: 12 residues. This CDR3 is CASSEGPPLAFF. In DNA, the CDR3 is TGTGCCAGCAGTGAGGGCCCGCCGCTCGCTTTCTTT.

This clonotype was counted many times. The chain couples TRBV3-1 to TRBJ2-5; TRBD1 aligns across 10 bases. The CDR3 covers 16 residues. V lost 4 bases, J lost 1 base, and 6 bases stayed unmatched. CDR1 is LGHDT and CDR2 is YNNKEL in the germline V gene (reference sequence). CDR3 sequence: CASSLRTGGPQETQYF. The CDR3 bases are TGTGCCAGCAGCCTCCGGACAGGGGGTCCCCAAGAGACCCAGTACTTC.

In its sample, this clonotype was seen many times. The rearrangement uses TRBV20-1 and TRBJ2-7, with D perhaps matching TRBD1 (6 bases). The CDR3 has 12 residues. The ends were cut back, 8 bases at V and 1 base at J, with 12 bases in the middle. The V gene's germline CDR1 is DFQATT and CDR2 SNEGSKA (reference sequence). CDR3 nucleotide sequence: TGCAGTCCAGCAGGGGAATCCTACGAGCAGTACTTC. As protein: CSPAGESYEQYF.

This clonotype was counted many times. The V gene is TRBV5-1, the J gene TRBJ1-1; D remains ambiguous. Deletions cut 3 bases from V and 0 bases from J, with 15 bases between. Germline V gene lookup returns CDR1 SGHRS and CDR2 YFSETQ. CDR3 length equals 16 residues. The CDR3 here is CASSSQSQRMNTEAFF. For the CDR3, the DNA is TGCGCCAGCAGCTCCCAATCACAAAGAATGAACACTGAAGCTTTCTTT.

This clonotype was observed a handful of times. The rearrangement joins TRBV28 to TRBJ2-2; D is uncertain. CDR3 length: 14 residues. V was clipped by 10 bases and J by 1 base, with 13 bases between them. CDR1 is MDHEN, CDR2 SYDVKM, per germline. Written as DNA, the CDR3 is TGTGCCACCCAGATCCTAGGGAACACCGGGGAGCTGTTTTTT. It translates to CATQILGNTGELFF. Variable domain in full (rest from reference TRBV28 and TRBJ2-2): DVKVTQSSRYLVKRTGEKVFLECVQDMDHENMFWYRQDPGLGLRLIYFSYDVKMKEKGDIPEGYSVSREKKERFSLILESASTNQTSMYLCATQILGNTGELFFGEGSRLTVL.

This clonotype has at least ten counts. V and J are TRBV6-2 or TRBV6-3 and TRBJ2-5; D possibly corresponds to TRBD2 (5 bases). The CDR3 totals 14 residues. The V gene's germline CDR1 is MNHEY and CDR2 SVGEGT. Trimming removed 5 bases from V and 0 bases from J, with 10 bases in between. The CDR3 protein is CASSRDFYQETQYF. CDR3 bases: TGTGCCAGCAGTCGGGATTTTTACCAAGAGACCCAGTACTTC.

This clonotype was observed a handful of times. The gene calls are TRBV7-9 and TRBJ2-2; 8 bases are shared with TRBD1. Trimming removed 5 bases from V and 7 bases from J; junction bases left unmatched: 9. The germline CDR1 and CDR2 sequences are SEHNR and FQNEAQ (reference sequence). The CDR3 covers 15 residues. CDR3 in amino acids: CASSPPGTGIGELFF. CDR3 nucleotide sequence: TGTGCCAGCAGCCCACCCGGGACAGGTATCGGGGAGCTGTTTTTT.

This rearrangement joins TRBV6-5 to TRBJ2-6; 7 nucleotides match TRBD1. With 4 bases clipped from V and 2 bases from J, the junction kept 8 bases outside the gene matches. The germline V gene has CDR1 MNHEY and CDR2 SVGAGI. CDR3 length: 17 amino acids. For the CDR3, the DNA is TGTGCCAGCAGTTTTGGACAGGACGCTGCTGGGGCCAACGTCCTGACTTTC. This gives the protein CASSFGQDAAGANVLTF.

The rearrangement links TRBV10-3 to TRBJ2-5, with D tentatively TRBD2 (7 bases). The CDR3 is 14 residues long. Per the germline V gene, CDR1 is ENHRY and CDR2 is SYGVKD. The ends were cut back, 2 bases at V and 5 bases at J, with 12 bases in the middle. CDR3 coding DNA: TGTGCCATCAGTGAGAGGGGGGGCGAGGAGACCCAGTACTTC. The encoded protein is CAISERGGEETQYF.